Listed here are 4 T cell receptor beta chains from one sample, sequenced in a study of cytomegalovirus exposure and HLA in healthy donors. PCR was performed using 60 Vbeta and 13 Jbeta primers. Sequencing was performed with immunoSEQ multiplex PCR; in TCRdb, only in-frame clones are kept and a portion is missing. The sample lists 200,000 to 250,000 clones; approximately 81% were seen once. The sequenced sample was PBMCs. These receptor sequences come from a young man in good health and CMV-seronegative.

This chain uses TRBV11-2 with TRBJ1-1, with D possibly TRBD1 on 6 matching bases. From germline, CDR1 is SGHAT and CDR2 FQNNGV. The length of the CDR3 is 12 residues. V was trimmed by 5 bases and J by 5 bases, leaving 9 bases between them. The CDR3 sequence is CASSITGTEAFF. The DNA of the CDR3 is TGTGCCAGCAGCATTACAGGGACTGAAGCTTTCTTT.

This clone occurred a few times. The chain is built from TRBV4-1 and TRBJ2-3; tentative D call: TRBD2 (6 bases). CDR1 is MGHRA and CDR2 is YSYEKL in the germline V gene. Between the trimmed V and J ends, which lost 3 bases and 2 bases, there was a span of 9 bases. The CDR3 totals 14 residues. The chain's CDR3 is CASSQLAVTDTQYF. In DNA, the CDR3 is TGCGCCAGCAGCCAGTTAGCGGTCACAGATACGCAGTATTTT.

The V and J genes are TRBV7-8 and TRBJ2-7; unclear D gene. V was trimmed by 1 base and J by 2 bases, leaving 6 bases between them. Germline loops: CDR1 SGHVS, CDR2 FQNEAQ. CDR3 length: 13 amino acids. CDR3 amino acids: CASSLDYAYEQYF. CDR3 bases: TGTGCCAGCAGCTTAGACTACGCCTACGAGCAGTACTTC.

This chain connects TRBV29-1 to TRBJ2-7; possibly TRBD1 for D (6 bases). CDR1 and CDR2 from the germline V gene are SQVTM and ANQGSEA. This CDR3 has 14 amino acids. Between the trimmed V and J ends, which lost 3 bases and 6 bases, there was a span of 18 bases. CDR3 nucleotide sequence: TGCAGCGTTGATATGGGCCAGGGGTTTGGCGAGCAGTACTTC. Amino acids: CSVDMGQGFGEQYF.